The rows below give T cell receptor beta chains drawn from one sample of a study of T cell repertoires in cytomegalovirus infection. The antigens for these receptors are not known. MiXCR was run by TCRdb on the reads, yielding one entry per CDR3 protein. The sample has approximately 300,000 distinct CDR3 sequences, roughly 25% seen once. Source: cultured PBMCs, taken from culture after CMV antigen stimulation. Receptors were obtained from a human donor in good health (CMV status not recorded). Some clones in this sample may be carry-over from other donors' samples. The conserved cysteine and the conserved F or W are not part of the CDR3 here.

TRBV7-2 ASSLATGTVS
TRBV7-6 ASSRSGEVY
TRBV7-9 AYKTMNTEAF
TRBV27 ASSLAGLVGEQF
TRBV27 ASSYMNVPGLRNQPQH
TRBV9 ASSVTGTGEKLF
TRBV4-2 ASSQGQFATDTQY
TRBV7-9 ASSLAGSTLRDGYT
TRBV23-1 ASRHREQF
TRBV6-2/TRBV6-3 ATYYGEWGTDTQY
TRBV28 ASHGTGHQPQH
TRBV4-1 ASSTTGGGFTEAF
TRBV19 ASSLGLVETDTQY
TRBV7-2 ASSLVFGQAGPNYGYT
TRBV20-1 SARGLAGEWQY
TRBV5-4 ASSLNPNTGELF
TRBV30 AWSVGGRRQDTQY
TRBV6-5 ASRTNRDRLSGNTIY
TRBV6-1 ASSEYGRSQAF
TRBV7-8 ASSLDSAYGYT
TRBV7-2 ASSLDGGHTEAF
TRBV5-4 ASSRDRANQPQH
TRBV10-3 AISELTGAEEKLF
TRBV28 ASSFGPAGNTIY
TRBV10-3 AINIDRHGYT
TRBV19 ASTPGTGSIRNTIY
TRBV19 ASSTTLGRSVHETQY
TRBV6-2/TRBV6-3 ASSYSPLAATSTQF
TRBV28 ASSEFARAYEQY
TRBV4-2 ASSQHSGRAEETQY
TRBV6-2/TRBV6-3 ASSPSGISGNEQF
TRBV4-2 ASSQVASAETQY
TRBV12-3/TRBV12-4 ASSLTSWEQF
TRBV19 ASRSGRGSYNEQF
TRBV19 ASSKSLSSYNEQF
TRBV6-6 ASSYRGGLTHGGPGELF
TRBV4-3 ASSQVLAGGPSNEQF
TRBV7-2 ASSSRTGANTGELF
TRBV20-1 SAPEWGNAEAF
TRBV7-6 ASSLTAEGRRRDTQY
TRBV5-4 ASSKPGLENNEQF
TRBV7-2 ASSLVGVADTQY